These 5 T cell receptor beta chains share one sample of origin, sequenced in a study of blood T cell repertoires in COVID-19. Some clones are missing from TCRdb's copy, which holds only in-frame ones; the method was immunoSEQ multiplex PCR. Of some 46,000 clones listed, 80% to 90% are singletons. Sequenced: peripheral blood. The receptors here all came from a human donor in a cohort sampled during active COVID-19.

CDR3 sequence: CASSLRQDWTGELFF. The CDR3 region has the DNA TGTGCCAGCAGCCTACGACAGGATTGGACCGGGGAGCTGTTTTTT. The rearrangement uses TRBV14 and TRBJ2-2; perhaps TRBD1 as D (6 bases). The ends were cut back, 4 bases at V and 5 bases at J, with 14 bases in the middle. CDR3 size: 15 residues. Germline lookup yields CDR1 SGHDN and CDR2 FVKESK.

This rearrangement joins TRBV7-8 to TRBJ2-5, with 7 bases identical to TRBD1. After removal of 5 bases from V and 5 bases from J, the junction contained 14 bases not matched to a gene. The CDR3 runs 16 residues. The germline V gene has CDR1 SGHVS and CDR2 FQNEAQ. In DNA form, the CDR3 reads TGTGCCAGCAGCACAAGGGGGCAGGCGGGCGGGGAGACCCAGTACTTC. Protein sequence: CASSTRGQAGGETQYF. Full variable domain (outside the CDR3, taken from reference TRBV7-8 and TRBJ2-5): GAGVSQSPRYKVAKRGQDVALRCDPISGHVSLFWYQQALGQGPEFLTYFQNEAQLDKSGLPSDRFFAERPEGSVSTLKIQRTQQEDSAVYLCASSTRGQAGGETQYFGPGTRLLVL.

This clone showed up just once. The chain combines TRBV10-3 with TRBJ1-6; D call uncertain. Per the germline V gene, CDR1 is ENHRY and CDR2 is SYGVKD. This CDR3 region has 14 residues. Trimming took off 4 bases at V and 5 bases at J, with 9 bases between the two ends. This CDR3 reads CAISGRVNNSPLHF. CDR3 bases: TGTGCCATCAGTGGACGGGTTAATAATTCACCCCTCCACTTT.

With respect to this clone: This specimen includes other DNA sequences encoding the same CDR3. This chain links TRBV19 with TRBJ2-7, with TRBD2 matching over 16 bases. J was trimmed by 7 bases and V by 4 bases; bases with no gene match: 10. This CDR3 region has 17 residues. Germline V gene lookup returns CDR1 LNHDA and CDR2 SQIVND (reference sequence). CDR3 DNA sequence: TGTGCCAGTAGTAGGGGACTAGCGGGAGGGCACTACTATGAGCAGTACTTC. Protein sequence: CASSRGLAGGHYYEQYF.

J is TRBJ1-4 and V is TRBV2; weak D call: TRBD1 (5 bases). Deletions cut 6 bases from V and 0 bases from J, with 14 bases between. This CDR3 has 16 residues. CDR1 and CDR2 (germline): SNHLY, FYNNEI. The CDR3 is CASRGGAVSTNEKLFF. CDR3 sequence (DNA): TGTGCCAGCAGGGGGGGAGCAGTATCAACTAATGAAAAACTGTTTTTT.